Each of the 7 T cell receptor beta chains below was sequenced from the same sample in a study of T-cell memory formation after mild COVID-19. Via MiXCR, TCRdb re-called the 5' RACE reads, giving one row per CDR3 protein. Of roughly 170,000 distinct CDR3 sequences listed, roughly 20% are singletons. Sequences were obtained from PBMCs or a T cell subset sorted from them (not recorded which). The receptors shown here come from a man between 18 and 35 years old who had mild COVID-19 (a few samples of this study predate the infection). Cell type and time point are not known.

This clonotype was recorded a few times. The CDR3 loop reads CASSYAGAGSDTQYF. The CDR3 region has the DNA TGCGCCAGCAGCTATGCGGGGGCGGGCTCAGATACGCAGTATTTT. The V gene is TRBV5-1, the J gene TRBJ2-3; possibly TRBD2 for D (7 bases). Looked up from germline, CDR1 is SGHRS and CDR2 is YFSETQ. Trimming removed 3 bases from V and 4 bases from J, with 15 bases in between. This CDR3 is 15 amino acids long. Full variable domain (missing parts from reference TRBV5-1 and TRBJ2-3): KAGVTQTPRYLIKTRGQQVTLSCSPISGHRSVSWYQQTPGQGLQFLFEYFSETQRNKGNFPGRFSGRQFSNSRSEMNVSTLELGDSALYLCASSYAGAGSDTQYFGPGTRLTVL.

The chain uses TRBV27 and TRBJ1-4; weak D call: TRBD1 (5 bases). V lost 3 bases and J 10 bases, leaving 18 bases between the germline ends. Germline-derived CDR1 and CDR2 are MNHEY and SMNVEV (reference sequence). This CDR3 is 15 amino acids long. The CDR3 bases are TGTGCCAGCAGTTTTGGAGGCGTGGGGACGGGAAAACTGTTTTTT. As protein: CASSFGGVGTGKLFF.

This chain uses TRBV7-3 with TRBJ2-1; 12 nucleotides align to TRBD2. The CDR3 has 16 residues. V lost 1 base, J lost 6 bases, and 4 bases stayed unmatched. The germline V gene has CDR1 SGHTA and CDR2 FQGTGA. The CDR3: CASSLKLAGGLNEQFF. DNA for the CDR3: TGTGCCAGCAGCTTAAAACTAGCGGGGGGTCTCAATGAGCAGTTCTTC.

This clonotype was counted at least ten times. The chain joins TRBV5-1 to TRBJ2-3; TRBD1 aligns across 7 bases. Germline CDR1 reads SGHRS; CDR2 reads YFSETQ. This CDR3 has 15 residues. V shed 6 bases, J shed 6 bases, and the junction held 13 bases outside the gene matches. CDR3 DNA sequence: TGCGCCAGCACCGCCAAGACAGGGCCTCAGGATACGCAGTATTTT. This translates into CASTAKTGPQDTQYF.

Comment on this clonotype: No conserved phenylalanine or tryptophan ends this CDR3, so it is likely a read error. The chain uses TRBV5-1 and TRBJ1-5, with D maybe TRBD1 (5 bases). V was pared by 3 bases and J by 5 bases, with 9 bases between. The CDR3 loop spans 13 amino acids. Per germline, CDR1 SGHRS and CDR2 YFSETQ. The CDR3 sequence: CASSWDVDQPQHI. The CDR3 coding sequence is TGCGCCAGCAGCTGGGACGTGGATCAGCCCCAGCATATT.

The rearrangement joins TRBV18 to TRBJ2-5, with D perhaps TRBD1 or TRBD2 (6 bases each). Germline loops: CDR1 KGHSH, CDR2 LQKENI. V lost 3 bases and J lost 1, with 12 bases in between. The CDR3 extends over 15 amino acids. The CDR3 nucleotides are TGTGCCAGCTCACCGAGGAGGGGGACCCAAGAGACCCAGTACTTC. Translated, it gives CASSPRRGTQETQYF.

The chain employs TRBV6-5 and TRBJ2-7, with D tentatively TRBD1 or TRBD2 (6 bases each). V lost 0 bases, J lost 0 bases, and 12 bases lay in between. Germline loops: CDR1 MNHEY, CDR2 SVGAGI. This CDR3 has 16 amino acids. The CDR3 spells CASSYSIGGSSYEQYF. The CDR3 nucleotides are TGTGCCAGCAGTTACTCGATAGGGGGGAGCTCCTACGAGCAGTACTTC.